The 4 T cell receptor beta chains given below trace back to one sample, sequenced in a study of molecular identifiers for immune sequencing clone quantification. TCRdb called the PCR reads again in MiXCR, with one record for every CDR3 protein. The table has hundreds of thousands of distinct CDR3 sequences, 24% seen once. The sequencing sample was made of naive CD8+ T cells from blood, with Jurkat cell RNA spiked in. Stated subset: FACS-sorted CD8+CD4-CCR7+CD45RA+ naive T cells. The receptors come from a human donor in good health. Some libraries in this study had Jurkat cell RNA spiked in.

This clonotype occurred many times. This sequence joins TRBV27 and TRBJ2-7; weak D call: TRBD2 (7 bases). Per germline, CDR1 MNHEY and CDR2 SMNVEV (reference sequence). Trimming cost V 2 bases and J 1 base, with 9 bases left between them. This CDR3 is built from 14 residues. CDR3 DNA: TGTGCCAGCAGTTTAAGGGGGGGATCCTACGAGCAGTACTTC. This translates into CASSLRGGSYEQYF.

With respect to this clonotype: At one boundary the junction diverges from the germline segment, which might be a read error. The CDR3 DNA is TGTGCCGGCAGACCCGCCGTAGAGGGGGTCGGAACCCCAGGGGAGTATACCCAGCATTTT. This sequence encodes CAGRPAVEGVGTPGEYTQHF. This sequence joins TRBV5-8 and TRBJ1-5; tentatively, D is TRBD1 (6 bases). Per germline, CDR1 SGHTS and CDR2 YDEGEE. This CDR3 has 20 amino acids.

On this clonotype itself: A much larger clonotype is one base distant, so this may be a read error. This chain uses TRBV28 with TRBJ1-1, with a possible D match to TRBD1 (5 bases). V lost 3 bases and J 4 bases, leaving 12 bases between the germline ends. This CDR3 has 14 residues. Germline CDR1 MDHEN, CDR2 SYDVKM. CDR3 residues: CASSLLRGTTEAFF. The CDR3 nucleotides are TGTGCCAGCAGTTTGTTACGGGGCACCACTGAAGCTTTCTTT.

There are many counts of this clonotype. The chain is built from TRBV7-9 and TRBJ1-5; D uncertain. V dropped 4 bases and J dropped 4 bases, with 8 bases sitting between them. The CDR3 is 13 amino acids. The V gene's germline CDR1 is SEHNR and CDR2 FQNEAQ (reference sequence). Written as DNA, the CDR3 is TGTGCCAGCAGCTCGGAGCTAAATCAGCCCCAGCATTTT. It is translated as CASSSELNQPQHF.